This TCR beta chain was identified in a study of cytomegalovirus exposure and HLA in healthy donors. The trim removed 3 bases at V and 2 bases at J, leaving 4 bases unmatched. In germline, CDR1 is MRHNA, CDR2 SNTAGT. CDR3 length: 15 residues. The PCR contained 60 Vbeta and 13 Jbeta primers. This table comes from immunoSEQ multiplex PCR, and its TCRdb copy is limited to in-frame clones, with some not included. The data hold roughly 120,000 clones, with more than 60% observed a single time. The specimen was PBMCs. This chain uses TRBV6-4 with TRBJ2-7, with TRBD2 matching over 10 bases. This clonotype was obtained from a woman aged 35 to 49 in good health and CMV-seronegative. CDR3 residues: CASSEAGGPAYEQYF. The CDR3 DNA reads as TGTGCCAGCAGTGAAGCGGGAGGGCCCGCCTACGAGCAGTACTTC.